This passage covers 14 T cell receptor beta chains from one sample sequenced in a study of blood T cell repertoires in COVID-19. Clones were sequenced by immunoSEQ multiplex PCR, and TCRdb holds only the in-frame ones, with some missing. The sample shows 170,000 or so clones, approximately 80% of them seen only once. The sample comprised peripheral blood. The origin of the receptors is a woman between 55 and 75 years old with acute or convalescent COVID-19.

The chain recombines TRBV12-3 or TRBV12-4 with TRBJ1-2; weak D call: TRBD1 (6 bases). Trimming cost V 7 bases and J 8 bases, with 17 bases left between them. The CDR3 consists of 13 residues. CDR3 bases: TGTGCCAGCACCGCCGCGGGGGCGAAGGGCTACACCTTC. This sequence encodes CASTAAGAKGYTF.

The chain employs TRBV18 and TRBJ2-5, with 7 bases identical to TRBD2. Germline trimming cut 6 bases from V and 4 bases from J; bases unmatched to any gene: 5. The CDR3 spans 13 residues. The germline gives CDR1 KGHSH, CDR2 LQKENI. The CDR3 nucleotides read TGTGCCAGCTCGGGGCTAGCGGCAGAGACCCAGTACTTC. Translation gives CASSGLAAETQYF.

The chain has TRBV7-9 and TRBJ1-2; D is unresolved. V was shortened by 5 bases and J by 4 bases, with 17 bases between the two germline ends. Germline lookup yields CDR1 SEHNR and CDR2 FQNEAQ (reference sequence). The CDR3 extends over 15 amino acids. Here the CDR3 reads CASSRQDPLGYGYTF. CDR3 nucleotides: TGTGCCAGCAGCCGACAAGATCCTCTCGGCTATGGCTACACCTTC.

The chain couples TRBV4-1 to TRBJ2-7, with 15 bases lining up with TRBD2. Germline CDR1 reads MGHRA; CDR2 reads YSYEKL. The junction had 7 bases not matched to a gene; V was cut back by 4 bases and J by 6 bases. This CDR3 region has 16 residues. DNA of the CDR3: TGCGCCAGCAGCCCTCGGACTAGCGGGGGGGCGGGCGAGCAGTACTTC. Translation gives CASSPRTSGGAGEQYF.

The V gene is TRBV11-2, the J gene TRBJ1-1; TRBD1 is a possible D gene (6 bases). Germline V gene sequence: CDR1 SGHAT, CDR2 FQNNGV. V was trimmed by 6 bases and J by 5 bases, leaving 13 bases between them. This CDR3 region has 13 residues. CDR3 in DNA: TGTGCCAGCAGTTTCACAGGGCATACTGAAGCTTTCTTT. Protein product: CASSFTGHTEAFF.

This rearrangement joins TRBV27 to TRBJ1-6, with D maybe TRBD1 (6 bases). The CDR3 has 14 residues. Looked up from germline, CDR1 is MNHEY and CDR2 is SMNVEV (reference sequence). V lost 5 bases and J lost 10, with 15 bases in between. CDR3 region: CASSPGVWVSPLHF. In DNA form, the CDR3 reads TGTGCCAGCAGTCCAGGGGTTTGGGTCTCACCCCTCCACTTT.

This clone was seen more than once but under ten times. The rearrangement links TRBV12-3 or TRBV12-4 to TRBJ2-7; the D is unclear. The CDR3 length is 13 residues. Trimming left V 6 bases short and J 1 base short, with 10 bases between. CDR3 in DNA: TGTGCCAGCAGGGCGACGGAGTCCTACGAGCAGTACTTC. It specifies CASRATESYEQYF.

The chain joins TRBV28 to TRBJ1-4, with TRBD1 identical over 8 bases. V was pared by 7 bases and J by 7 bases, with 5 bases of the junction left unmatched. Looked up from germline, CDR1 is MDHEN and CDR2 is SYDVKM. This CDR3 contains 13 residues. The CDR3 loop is CASTWGTGEKLFF. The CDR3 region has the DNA TGTGCCAGCACTTGGGGGACAGGTGAAAAACTGTTTTTT.

DNA of the CDR3: TGTGCCAGCAGCTGGAGCTCCTACAATGAGCAGTTCTTC. Translating it yields CASSWSSYNEQFF. This rearrangement joins TRBV7-9 to TRBJ2-1, with D unresolved. This CDR3 is built from 13 residues. Germline V gene sequence: CDR1 SEHNR, CDR2 FQNEAQ (reference sequence). Trimming took 4 bases from V and 0 from J, leaving 4 bases between them.

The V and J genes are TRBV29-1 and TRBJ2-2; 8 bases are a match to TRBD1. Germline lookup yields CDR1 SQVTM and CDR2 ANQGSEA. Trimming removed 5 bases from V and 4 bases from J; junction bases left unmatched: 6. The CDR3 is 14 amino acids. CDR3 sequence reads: CSVRQGLGTGELFF. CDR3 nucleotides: TGCAGCGTTAGACAGGGGTTGGGCACCGGGGAGCTGTTTTTT.

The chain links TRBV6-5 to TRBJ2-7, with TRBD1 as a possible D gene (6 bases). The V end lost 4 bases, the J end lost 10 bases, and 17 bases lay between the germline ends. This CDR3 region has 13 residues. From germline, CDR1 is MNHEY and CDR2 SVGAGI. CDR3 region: CASSSLTGREQYF. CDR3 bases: TGTGCCAGCAGTTCGCTGACAGGCCGAGAACAGTACTTC.

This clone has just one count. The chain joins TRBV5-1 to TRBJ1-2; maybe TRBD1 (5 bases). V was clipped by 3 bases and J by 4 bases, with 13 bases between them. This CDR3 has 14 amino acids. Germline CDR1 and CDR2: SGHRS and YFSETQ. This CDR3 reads CASSSGDGSYGYTF. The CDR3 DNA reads TGCGCCAGCAGCTCGGGGGACGGTTCCTATGGCTACACCTTC. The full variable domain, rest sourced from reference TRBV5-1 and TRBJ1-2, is KAGVTQTPRYLIKTRGQQVTLSCSPISGHRSVSWYQQTPGQGLQFLFEYFSETQRNKGNFPGRFSGRQFSNSRSEMNVSTLELGDSALYLCASSSGDGSYGYTFGSGTRLTVV.

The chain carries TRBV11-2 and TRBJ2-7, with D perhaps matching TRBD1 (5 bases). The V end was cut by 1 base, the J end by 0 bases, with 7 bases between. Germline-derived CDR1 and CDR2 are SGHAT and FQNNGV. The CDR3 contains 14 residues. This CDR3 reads CASSLAGISYEQYF. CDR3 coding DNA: TGTGCCAGCAGCTTAGCAGGGATCTCCTACGAGCAGTACTTC.

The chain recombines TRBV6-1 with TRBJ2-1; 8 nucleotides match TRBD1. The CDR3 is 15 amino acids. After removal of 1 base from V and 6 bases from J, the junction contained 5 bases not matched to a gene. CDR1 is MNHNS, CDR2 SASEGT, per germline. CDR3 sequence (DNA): TGTGCCAGCAGTGAAGAATGGGGACAGGTCAATGAGCAGTTCTTC. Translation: CASSEEWGQVNEQFF.